Listed here is a single T cell receptor (beta chain). The sample is drawn from a study of cytomegalovirus exposure and HLA in healthy donors. The primer mix had 60 Vbeta and 13 Jbeta primers. Repertoires were generated with immunoSEQ multiplex PCR, while TCRdb's copy carries only in-frame clones and drops some. Among 80,000 to 95,000 clones listed, 60% to 80% were seen once. The specimen sequenced was PBMCs. The origin of this receptor is a female donor in good health and CMV-seronegative.

CDR3 coding DNA: TGTGCCCGGACTAGCGGGGGTGACAATGAGCAGTTCTTC. The encoded protein is CARTSGGDNEQFF. The gene calls are TRBV30 and TRBJ2-1; 13 positions match TRBD2. Germline CDR1 is GTSNPN and CDR2 is SVGIG (reference sequence). The V and J ends lost 8 bases and 5 bases, in that order; junction bases with no gene match: 3. The CDR3 totals 13 residues.